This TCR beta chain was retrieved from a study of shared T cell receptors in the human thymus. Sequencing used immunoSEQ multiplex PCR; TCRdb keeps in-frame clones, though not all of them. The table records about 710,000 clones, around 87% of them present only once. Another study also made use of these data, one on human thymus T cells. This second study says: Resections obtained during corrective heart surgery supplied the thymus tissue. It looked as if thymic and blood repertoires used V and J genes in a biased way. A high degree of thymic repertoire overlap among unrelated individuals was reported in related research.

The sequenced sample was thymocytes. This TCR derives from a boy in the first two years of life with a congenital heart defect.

CDR3 loop: CASSVTGGPNGYEQYF. The CDR3 nucleotides are TGTGCCAGCAGTGTAACAGGGGGCCCGAATGGATACGAGCAGTACTTC. The chain combines TRBV6-1 with TRBJ2-7; 9 positions match TRBD1. The germline V gene has CDR1 MNHNS and CDR2 SASEGT. J lost 4 bases, V lost 4 bases, and 11 bases had no gene match. There are 16 residues in the CDR3.